Below, 15 T cell receptor beta chains from the same sample are listed, as sequenced in a study of blood T cell repertoires in COVID-19. Sequencing used immunoSEQ multiplex PCR; TCRdb keeps in-frame clones, though not all of them. The data show approximately 75,000 clones, around nine tenths seen once. The sample comprised peripheral blood. These TCRs come from a man older than 75 with COVID-19, enrolled during active disease.

The V call is TRBV19, the J call TRBJ1-2; TRBD1 is a possible D gene (6 bases). V lost 7 bases to trimming and J lost 3 bases, with 15 bases between them. Germline assignment: CDR1 LNHDA and CDR2 SQIVND (reference sequence). This CDR3 comprises 14 residues. The CDR3 DNA sequence: TGTGCCAGTACCAACGACAGGAGTCACTATGGCTACACCTTC. It yields the protein CASTNDRSHYGYTF.

CDR3 amino acids: CASSVDGRGDTEAFF. In nucleotides, the CDR3 is TGTGCCAGCAGCGTAGACGGCAGGGGGGACACTGAAGCTTTCTTT. The chain employs TRBV9 and TRBJ1-1; 7 nucleotides match TRBD1. With V trimmed by 0 bases and J by 3 bases, 5 bases remained unmatched. The CDR3 runs 15 residues. Per germline, CDR1 SGDLS and CDR2 YYNGEE.

This clone came up once. The chain is built from TRBV5-1 and TRBJ2-1, with D unclear. In germline, CDR1 is SGHRS, CDR2 YFSETQ. The length of the CDR3 is 13 residues. Trimming removed 1 base at V and 6 bases at J, with 8 bases between. The CDR3 nucleotides are TGCGCCAGCAGCTTGTTCAGGCTCAATGAGCAGTTCTTC. Protein: CASSLFRLNEQFF.

The genes are TRBV7-3 and TRBJ2-3; no firm D call. The germline CDR1 and CDR2 sequences are SGHTA and FQGTGA. CDR3 length equals 13 residues. V was shortened by 3 bases and J by 6 bases, with 10 bases between the two germline ends. CDR3 sequence (DNA): TGTGCCAGCAGCTTTAACCTCCAGGATACGCAGTATTTT. Encoded protein: CASSFNLQDTQYF. The full variable domain, rest sourced from reference TRBV7-3 and TRBJ2-3, is GAGVSQTPSNKVTEKGKYVELRCDPISGHTALYWYRQSLGQGPEFLIYFQGTGAADDSGLPNDRFFAVRPEGSVSTLKIQRTERGDSAVYLCASSFNLQDTQYFGPGTRLTVL.

This sequence joins TRBV7-9 and TRBJ1-1, with 8 bases aligning to TRBD1. CDR1 is SEHNR, CDR2 FQNEAQ, per germline (reference sequence). The CDR3 runs 12 residues. The trim removed 4 bases at V and 12 bases at J, leaving 7 bases unmatched. CDR3 nucleotides: TGTGCCAGCAGCTACTCTACAGGGGGATCTTTCTTT. It translates to CASSYSTGGSFF.

The chain recombines TRBV4-2 with TRBJ1-2; no reliable D call. The CDR3 spans 12 residues. Deletions cut 0 bases from V and 4 bases from J, with 3 bases between. The germline CDR1 and CDR2 sequences are LGHNA and YNFKEQ. The chain's CDR3 is CASSQDLYGYTF. CDR3 nucleotide sequence: TGTGCCAGCAGCCAAGACCTCTATGGCTACACCTTC.

This clone appeared a single time. V and J are TRBV5-1 and TRBJ2-6; TRBD1 matches at 8 bases. CDR1 is SGHRS and CDR2 is YFSETQ in the germline V gene. The CDR3 has 22 residues. The J segment lost 0 bases and the V segment lost 3 bases, leaving 20 bases of the junction unmatched. The CDR3 sequence: CASSSSPGTGGNTHSGANVLTF. CDR3 in DNA: TGCGCCAGCAGCTCCTCCCCCGGGACAGGCGGTAATACGCACTCTGGGGCCAACGTCCTGACTTTC.

This clone has more than one count but fewer than ten. The chain is built from TRBV6-4 and TRBJ1-1, with D possibly being TRBD1 (5 bases). V was shortened by 0 bases and J by 5 bases, with 10 bases between the two germline ends. The CDR3 has 14 residues. Germline CDR1 is MRHNA and CDR2 is SNTAGT. The CDR3 bases are TGTGCCAGCAGTGACTCGCCAGGGACTACTGAAGCTTTCTTT. This sequence encodes CASSDSPGTTEAFF.

This sequence joins TRBV29-1 and TRBJ2-2, with a possible D match to TRBD2 (7 bases). The CDR3 is 20 residues long. In germline, CDR1 is SQVTM, CDR2 ANQGSEA. The V and J ends lost 4 bases and 1 base respectively, with 28 bases between them. CDR3 nucleotides: TGCAGCGTTGGCGGGGGCTCATCCCGGGGCCGAGCATTGAACACCGGGGAGCTGTTTTTT. Its translation is CSVGGGSSRGRALNTGELFF.

The CDR3 loop is CASSQGQGPLYGYTF. The CDR3 nucleotides are TGTGCCAGCTCACAAGGACAGGGCCCACTGTATGGCTACACCTTC. This chain uses TRBV18 with TRBJ1-2, with 8 bases matching TRBD1. V shed 4 bases, J shed 5 bases, and the junction held 9 bases outside the gene matches. This CDR3 spans 15 amino acids. CDR1 KGHSH and CDR2 LQKENI come from the germline V gene.

The chain carries TRBV7-2 and TRBJ1-6; 7 bases map to TRBD1. The CDR3 is 16 amino acids. Germline V gene data show CDR1 as SGHTA and CDR2 as FQGNSA. The junction had 7 bases not matched to a gene; V was cut back by 5 bases and J by 3 bases. As DNA, the CDR3 is TGTGCCAGCAGCCCGACAGGGAGGAACTATAATTCACCCCTCCACTTT. Protein: CASSPTGRNYNSPLHF.

The chain has TRBV5-8 and TRBJ1-6; TRBD1 is a possible D gene (6 bases). V lost 0 bases and J 7 bases, leaving 11 bases between the germline ends. There are 15 residues in the CDR3. In germline, CDR1 is SGHTS, CDR2 YDEGEE. CDR3 residues: CASSLGTAYNSPLHF. The CDR3 DNA is TGTGCCAGCAGCTTGGGGACAGCATACAATTCACCCCTCCACTTT.

This chain joins TRBV2 and TRBJ2-5; a weak D match, TRBD1 (6 bases). The CDR3 length is 14 residues. Germline V gives CDR1 SNHLY, CDR2 FYNNEI. V shed 6 bases and J shed 2 bases, with 13 bases lying between them. The CDR3 DNA reads as TGTGCCAGCAGCCGGTCTAGGGGGCAAGAGACCCAGTACTTC. Protein: CASSRSRGQETQYF. Filled out from reference TRBV2 and TRBJ2-5, the complete variable domain reads EPEVTQTPSHQVTQMGQEVILRCVPISNHLYFYWYRQILGQKVEFLVSFYNNEISEKSEIFDDQFSVERPDGSNFTLKIRSTKLEDSAMYFCASSRSRGQETQYFGPGTRLLVL.

This chain connects TRBV27 to TRBJ1-2; D might be TRBD1 (5 bases). V dropped 1 base and J dropped 8 bases, with 20 bases sitting between them. This CDR3 region has 16 residues. Per the germline V gene, CDR1 is MNHEY and CDR2 is SMNVEV (reference sequence). CDR3 amino acids: CASSLWPPPGVAGYTF. The CDR3 DNA follows: TGTGCCAGCAGTTTATGGCCCCCCCCGGGGGTGGCGGGCTACACCTTC.

This chain uses TRBV2 with TRBJ1-4, with 8 bases that match TRBD1. Trimming at V came to 1 base and at J to 14 bases, leaving 9 bases not matched to a gene. CDR3 length: 14 amino acids. From germline, CDR1 is SNHLY and CDR2 FYNNEI. The DNA of the CDR3 is TGTGCCAGCAGTGAAGGCTTTGGACAGGGTAGGCTGTTTTTT. Encoded protein: CASSEGFGQGRLFF.